Sequencing of this T cell receptor (beta chain) was carried out in a study of T cell responses to AZD1222 COVID-19 vaccine. TCRdb keeps only in-frame clones here, not all; method: immunoSEQ multiplex PCR. This sample yields 90,000 to 130,000 clones, of which around nine tenths are seen a single time; 15% belongs to the top ten. Samples with a second dose at about 4 or about 12 weeks were pooled together. The germline V gene encodes CDR1 MDHEN and CDR2 SYDVKM. With 7 bases removed from V and 5 bases from J, the gap between germline ends came to 12 bases. This CDR3 comprises 13 residues. The V gene is TRBV28, the J gene TRBJ2-1; TRBD2 might be the D (6 bases). The sample was peripheral blood, taken 28 days after the second AZD1222 dose. The clonotype was recovered from an adult who received the AZD1222 COVID-19 vaccine. The CDR3 coding sequence is TGTGCCAGCAAAATCGGAGGGAACAATGAGCAGTTCTTC. Translating it yields CASKIGGNNEQFF.